This record looks at one T cell receptor (beta chain) sequence and its context. Its cognate antigen has yet to be identified. Base qualities are not provided; no much larger clone lies one nucleotide away. The CDR3, from cysteine to phenylalanine, totals 16 residues. This entry keeps only the CDR3 DNA: 48 bases, framed from base 1. Reading the germline V gene gives CDR1 SGDLS and CDR2 YYNGEE. V is pared back by 3 bases and J by 6 bases, with 21 bases lying between the germline termini. No patient had received any treatment before thyroid surgery. The study retrospectively analysed patient clinical samples collected from about 2012 to 2018 using T-cell receptor beta sequencing. The library was produced with PCR. The instrument was an Illumina HiSeq 4000. High-throughput sequencing was used to profile the CDR3 region of the TCR beta-chain in every patient. Per the original workflow: The researchers built a classifier to tell apart papillary thyroid cancer patients with distant metastasis, based on CDR3 differences among clinicopathological groups. The Shannon index was used to assess repertoire diversity, and the Morisita-Horn index was used to assess tumor-blood repertoire similarity. TCRdb applied fastp at Q25 and MiXCR to the public reads, then kept only in-frame beta chains. TCRdb, not the authors, supplied the V and J calls. The sample data list tens of thousands of clones, and less than 25% of these were observed just once. The top ten hold 3% to 4% of the sample.

This record comes from a study of metastatic and nonmetastatic thyroid tumors (dated by TCRdb to 2019 to 2021). Turning to the overall study: Repertoires were compared across peripheral blood and tumor or nodule tissue samples from malignant and benign thyroid patients. Beyond this particular receptor, the publication reports: In both blood and tumor samples, TCR beta diversity was reported to be significantly higher in malignant tumors than in benign nodules.

In this chain, TRBV9 is recombined with TRBJ1-1; the D segment could be TRBD1, given 5 matching bases. The sample was blood. This TCR derives from a male donor with papillary thyroid cancer or a benign thyroid nodule (not recorded which). Some clones in this sample may be carry-over from other donors' samples. The base sequence is TGTGCCAGCAGCGGACCTGTGAGGGGCGGAAGGGCTGAAGCTTTCTTT. It codes for CASSGPVRGGRAEAFF.